This T cell receptor beta chain was recorded in a study of T cells in Graves' hyperthyroidism and ophthalmopathy. The CDR3 contains 15 residues. Germline CDR1 reads SGHTA; CDR2 reads FQGNSA. J was trimmed by 7 bases and V by 2 bases; bases with no gene match: 7. TCR beta CDR3 region amplification was performed from RNA transcripts. The TCR CDR3 first-round RT-PCR relied on the HTBI primer set. TCRdb re-analysed the multiplex PCR reads in MiXCR, keeping a single row per CDR3 protein. The sample yields some 690,000 distinct CDR3 sequences, roughly a sixth seen once. The receptor was isolated from a man aged 50-59 years with Graves' hyperthyroidism. The rearrangement joins TRBV7-2 to TRBJ2-1; 8 positions match TRBD2. The specimen was blood. CDR3 protein: CASSLNGQRGNEQFF. CDR3 nucleotides: TGTGCCAGCAGCTTAAACGGACAGCGGGGGAATGAGCAGTTCTTC.